One sample yielded the 7 T cell receptor beta chains listed below, sequenced in a study of shared T cell receptors in the human thymus. The assay was immunoSEQ multiplex PCR, and TCRdb's table has in-frame clones only and misses some. The table has 600,000 or so clones, more than 75% seen once; the top ten hold roughly 0.0087%. These records were also assigned to another study, of human thymus T cells.

The material sequenced was thymocytes. Every receptor here comes from a boy younger than two with a congenital heart defect.

V gene TRBV23-1 combines with J gene TRBJ1-3; no clear D. TRBV23-1 is classed as an ORF, of uncertain function. Trimming cost V 0 bases and J 2 bases, with 14 bases left between them. There are 17 residues in the CDR3. The CDR3 here is CASSQSHDEEAGNTIYF. Written as DNA, the CDR3 is TGCGCCAGCAGTCAATCGCACGACGAAGAGGCTGGAAACACCATATATTTT.

This clone was seen a single time. A read error may produce the germline difference seen at one junction end. At the DNA level, this CDR3 is encoded by other sequences in the same sample as well. V usage is TRBV7-9 and J usage is TRBJ1-6, with unresolved D. This CDR3 comprises 14 residues. Germline assignment: CDR1 SEHNR and CDR2 FQNEAQ (reference sequence). CDR3 region: CASSLGSINSPLHF. The CDR3 nucleotides are TGTGCCAGCAGCTTAGGCAGTATTAATTCCCCCCTCCACTTT.

This chain connects TRBV5-4 to TRBJ1-2; a weak D match, TRBD1 (6 bases). The CDR3 extends over 14 amino acids. Per the germline V gene, CDR1 is SGHNT and CDR2 is YYREEE (reference sequence). The germline V and J ends were trimmed by 4 bases and 5 bases, with 15 bases remaining between them. CDR3 sequence (DNA): TGTGCCAGCAGCCCTGGGGGGGGCGGGTATGGCTACACCTTC. Translating it yields CASSPGGGGYGYTF.

J is TRBJ2-1 and V is TRBV9; perhaps TRBD1 as D (5 bases). V shed 3 bases and J shed 0 bases, with 19 bases lying between them. CDR3 length equals 18 residues. Per germline, CDR1 SGDLS and CDR2 YYNGEE. The CDR3 loop is CASSGGGGNNYSYNEQFF. CDR3 in DNA: TGTGCCAGCAGCGGGGGCGGTGGCAATAATTACTCCTACAATGAGCAGTTCTTC.

The rearrangement joins TRBV5-6 to TRBJ2-6, with 8 bases fitting TRBD1. Germline trimming cut 4 bases from V and 0 bases from J; bases unmatched to any gene: 6. The CDR3 spans 17 residues. In germline, CDR1 is SGHDT, CDR2 YYEEEE. The CDR3 is CASSQGQGPSGANVLTF. CDR3 nucleotides: TGTGCCAGCAGCCAAGGACAGGGCCCCTCTGGGGCCAACGTCCTGACTTTC. Drawing the rest from reference TRBV5-6 and TRBJ2-6, the complete variable domain is DAGVTQSPTHLIKTRGQQVTLRCSPKSGHDTVSWYQQALGQGPQFIFQYYEEEERQRGNFPDRFSGHQFPNYSSELNVNALLLGDSALYLCASSQGQGPSGANVLTFGAGSRLTVL.

The chain employs TRBV28 and TRBJ2-1, with TRBD1 as a possible D gene (6 bases). This CDR3 region has 12 residues. The V gene's germline CDR1 is MDHEN and CDR2 SYDVKM. Trimming took 7 bases from V and 6 from J, leaving 10 bases between them. CDR3 bases: TGTGCCAGCACAGACAGGACCAATGAGCAGTTCTTC. This encodes CASTDRTNEQFF.

The chain links TRBV28 to TRBJ1-3; the match to TRBD1 covers 10 bases. The CDR3 is 18 amino acids. From germline, CDR1 is MDHEN and CDR2 SYDVKM. V lost 6 bases to trimming and J lost 2 bases; unmatched junction nucleotides: 13. CDR3 DNA: TGTGCCAGCAGACCCCAATCGGGACAGGGGACAGCTGGAAACACCATATATTTT. Amino acids: CASRPQSGQGTAGNTIYF. Full variable domain (missing parts from reference TRBV28 and TRBJ1-3): DVKVTQSSRYLVKRTGEKVFLECVQDMDHENMFWYRQDPGLGLRLIYFSYDVKMKEKGDIPEGYSVSREKKERFSLILESASTNQTSMYLCASRPQSGQGTAGNTIYFGEGSWLTVV.